The present T cell receptor (beta chain) was sequenced within a study of Ad26.COV2.S vaccination and SARS-CoV-2 variants. With 0 bases removed from V and 1 base from J, the gap between germline ends came to 11 bases. Germline V gene data show CDR1 as SGHRS and CDR2 as YFSETQ. The CDR3 contains 15 residues. Clones were sequenced by immunoSEQ multiplex PCR, and TCRdb holds only the in-frame ones, with some missing. The table has approximately 300,000 clones, 70% to 90% seen once; the top ten hold 2% to 2.5%. Sample treatment: 19 received Ad26.COV2.S at low or high dose, single or two shots; five or six received placebo; per-sample allocation not given. Sampling took place 63 days after the first vaccine or placebo injection. A few counts support this clone. The sample has other DNA sequences that encode this CDR3 too.

The chain combines TRBV5-1 with TRBJ2-7; D is perhaps TRBD1 (6 bases). This specimen consisted of peripheral blood, obtained in a trial of Ad26.COV2.S vaccine versus placebo. The sequence derives from a person between 18 and 65 years old who received the Ad26.COV2.S COVID-19 vaccine or a placebo. The CDR3 protein is CASSLVQGLSYEQYF. The CDR3 DNA is TGCGCCAGCAGCTTGGTGCAGGGGCTATCCTACGAGCAGTACTTC.